Listed below are T cell receptor beta chains from one sample, sequenced in a study of Ad26.COV2.S vaccination and SARS-CoV-2 variants. The protocol was immunoSEQ multiplex PCR, while the TCRdb copy is restricted to in-frame clones and leaves out a portion. Altogether about 350,000 clones are present, about nine tenths being singletons, with the ten largest covering 3.4%. Material: peripheral blood, obtained in a trial of Ad26.COV2.S vaccine versus placebo. The source is a person aged 18-60 years who received the Ad26.COV2.S COVID-19 vaccine or a placebo. The CDR3 runs from the conserved cysteine through the conserved F or W. Each record gives: clone size, J gene, V gene, CDR3 protein. Clone size is given for some rows only: seen once, a few or many times, or a class if the clone is expanded.

>-|TRBJ1-1|TRBV6-4
CASRGTSDSGSEAFF
>-|TRBJ2-5|TRBV4-1
CASSQGREETQYF
>few|TRBJ1-2|TRBV4-2
CASSQEATVNYGYTF
>-|TRBJ1-3|TRBV5-6
CASSSTDLNTIYF
>-|TRBJ2-5|TRBV19
CASRGPGEETQYF
>-|TRBJ2-5|TRBV7-2
CASSLAQGREETQYF
>-|TRBJ1-2|TRBV27
CASSPRGSANYGYTF
>-|TRBJ1-3|TRBV13
CASSLGGAWPLSGNTIYF
>-|TRBJ2-3|TRBV30
CASDRDSSTDTQYF
>-|TRBJ2-3|TRBV9
CASSVGPSNTDTQYF
>-|TRBJ2-3|TRBV28
CASSLRGWTGGGADTQYF
>few|TRBJ1-3|TRBV6-5
CASSISGDSGNTIYF
>few|TRBJ2-3|TRBV30
CAWSRDFETDTQYF
>-|TRBJ2-2|TRBV9
CASSYRGQGELGGELFF
>once|TRBJ1-2|TRBV30
CAWSLGGAIYGYTF
>-|TRBJ2-1|TRBV12-5
CASGFGQVNYNEQFF
>-|TRBJ1-4|TRBV6-5
CASSYARTGRGEKLFF
>-|TRBJ2-3|TRBV5-1
CASSLIWTGRAVETQYF
>once|TRBJ2-3|TRBV7-2
CASSQGVAGASTDTQYF
>many|TRBJ1-6|TRBV30
CAWSVQTDSPLHF
>-|TRBJ1-2|TRBV5-4
CASSPRAARYGYTF
>-|TRBJ2-5|TRBV27
CASSLLGEETQYF
>once|TRBJ1-1|TRBV10-3
CAITAAGMNTEAFF
>-|TRBJ2-7|TRBV6-5
CASSPDRGNLYEQYF